A selection of T cell receptor beta chains follows, all from one sample in a study of blood T cell repertoires in COVID-19. Profiled with immunoSEQ multiplex PCR; TCRdb holds only in-frame clones, not every one. The sample includes around 100,000 clones, around 83% seen only once; the top ten take over 1.2%. The sample was peripheral blood. These receptors all come from a man in his forties with acute or convalescent COVID-19. The CDR3 runs from the conserved cysteine through the conserved F or W. D genes are given only for firm matches. Size is omitted from some rows. Given values are once, few, many or a class for expanded clones.

J | D | size | V | DNA | CDR3
TRBJ1-5 | TRBD1 | - | TRBV7-9 | TGTGCCAGCAGCCGAGACAGGGAAAGGGGCAATCAGCCCCAGCATTTT | CASSRDRERGNQPQHF
TRBJ2-3 | TRBD2 | - | TRBV6-5 | TGTGCCAGCAGTCGGACCGGGACTAGCGGGTCGCAGTATTTT | CASSRTGTSGSQYF
TRBJ2-5 | - | once | TRBV5-1 | TGCGCCAGCAGCTTGGATCGGGGATCCCGAGAGACCCAGTACTTC | CASSLDRGSRETQYF
TRBJ2-1 | TRBD2 | once | TRBV4-3 | TGCGCCAGCAGCCAAGATTACCCAGCGGGGGACAATGAGCAGTTCTTC | CASSQDYPAGDNEQFF
TRBJ1-2 | - | once | TRBV28 | TGTGCCAGCACCATCCACGCCGGTGGCTACACCTTC | CASTIHAGGYTF
TRBJ2-7 | TRBD1 | - | TRBV5-1 | TGCGCCAGCAGCAGGGGACAGGGGGCGCGGGAGCAGTACTTC | CASSRGQGAREQYF
TRBJ1-5 | - | - | TRBV3-1/TRBV3-2 | TGTGCCAGCAGCCCCGGTACGCAGCCCCAGCATTTT | CASSPGTQPQHF
TRBJ2-1 | - | - | TRBV5-1 | TGCGCCAGCAGCTTGGTGTCCGAGGGCAATGAGCAGTTCTTC | CASSLVSEGNEQFF
TRBJ2-3 | - | - | TRBV7-3 | TGTGCCAGCAGCTTAATCGCAGATACGCAGTATTTT | CASSLIADTQYF
TRBJ2-2 | - | - | TRBV6-4 | TGTGCCAGCAGAACCCATGACAGCCACACCGGGGAGCTGTTTTTT | CASRTHDSHTGELFF
TRBJ1-6 | TRBD1 | - | TRBV28 | TGTGCCAGCAGTTTGTGGGGACAGGGGGGAAATTCACCCCTCCACTTT | CASSLWGQGGNSPLHF
TRBJ2-2 | - | - | TRBV19 | TGTGCCAGTAGTATAATGACTACCGTTACGACCGGGGAGCTGTTTTTT | CASSIMTTVTTGELFF
TRBJ2-7 | TRBD1 | - | TRBV24-1 | TGTGCCACCAGTGAAGGGACAGGGAGTCTTGTAGAGCAGTACTTC | CATSEGTGSLVEQYF
TRBJ1-5 | - | - | TRBV11-3 | TGTGCCAGCAGCTTAGATGCCCGAGATCAGCCCCAGCATTTT | CASSLDARDQPQHF
TRBJ1-4 | - | - | TRBV2 | TGTGCCAGCAGGAGGGACTCAACTAATGAAAAACTGTTTTTT | CASRRDSTNEKLFF
TRBJ2-7 | - | once | TRBV7-3 | TGTGCCAGCAGCTTAATGGGGCAGGCTGGGGCCTACGAGCAGTACTTC | CASSLMGQAGAYEQYF
TRBJ2-7 | TRBD2 | - | TRBV7-9 | TGTGCCAGCAGCTTAGCGGGAGGGAACGGCGAGCAGTACTTC | CASSLAGGNGEQYF
TRBJ2-2 | - | - | TRBV10-3 | TGTGCCATCATGGAGCGGAACACCGGGGAGCTGTTTTTT | CAIMERNTGELFF
TRBJ2-5 | TRBD2 | - | TRBV5-6 | TGTGCCAGCAGCCCTGTAAGGTGGGAGGGTCGGGAAGAGACCCAGTACTTC | CASSPVRWEGREETQYF
TRBJ1-6 | - | - | TRBV18 | TGTGCCAGCTCACACCGGGACAATAATTCACCCCTCCACTTT | CASSHRDNNSPLHF
TRBJ1-2 | TRBD1 | - | TRBV6-5 | TGTGCCAGCAGCATGGACAGGTCGCCCTATGGCTACACCTTC | CASSMDRSPYGYTF
TRBJ1-1 | - | - | TRBV15 | TGTGCCACCAGCAGAGATAGAACTGAAGCTTTCTTT | CATSRDRTEAFF
TRBJ2-2 | TRBD1 | - | TRBV2 | TGTGCCAGCAGGGACAGGGCGGGGAACACCGGGGAGCTGTTTTTT | CASRDRAGNTGELFF
TRBJ2-2 | TRBD2 | - | TRBV3-1/TRBV3-2 | TGTGCCAGCAGCCAAGCACTAGCGGGAGCGCGCGGCACCGGGGAGCTGTTTTTT | CASSQALAGARGTGELFF
TRBJ1-6 | - | few | TRBV28 | TGTGCCAGCAGACCGCCAGGCTATAATTCACCCCTCCACTTT | CASRPPGYNSPLHF
TRBJ1-1 | - | - | TRBV29-1 | TGCAGCGTTGAAGATCGGGGGTACGCGAACACTGAAGCTTTCTTT | CSVEDRGYANTEAFF
TRBJ1-5 | - | - | TRBV28 | TGTGCCAGCAGTTCAGGTCAGCCCCAGCATTTT | CASSSGQPQHF
TRBJ2-5 | - | - | TRBV3-1/TRBV3-2 | TGTGCCAGCAGCGTCCGACGGGGGATTATGTACTTC | CASSVRRGIMYF
TRBJ1-2 | TRBD1 | few | TRBV3-1/TRBV3-2 | TGTGCCAGCAGCCCCGGGACAGACCGGAGCTATGGCTACACCTTC | CASSPGTDRSYGYTF
TRBJ2-7 | - | - | TRBV28 | TGTGCCAGCATGGGCCTATACGAGCAGTACTTC | CASMGLYEQYF
TRBJ2-5 | TRBD2 | - | TRBV2 | TGTGCCAGCAGTGGGAGACTAGCGGGGCGTCAAGAGACCCAGTACTTC | CASSGRLAGRQETQYF
TRBJ1-1 | - | - | TRBV7-8 | TGTGCCAGCAGCGAATGGGAGGGAAGTACTGAAGCTTTCTTT | CASSEWEGSTEAFF
TRBJ2-1 | - | - | TRBV7-3 | TGTGCCAGCAGCTTGAGGCCGACTCCCCCGAACAATGAGCAGTTCTTC | CASSLRPTPPNNEQFF
TRBJ2-6 | TRBD1 | once | TRBV5-5 | TGTGCCAGCACCAGGGGACAGGGCCTATTTGGGGCCAACGTCCTGACTTTC | CASTRGQGLFGANVLTF
TRBJ2-1 | TRBD1 | - | TRBV7-2 | TGTGCCAGCAGCTTTAACACAGGGGGACAGTTCTTC | CASSFNTGGQFF
TRBJ1-6 | TRBD1 | - | TRBV7-3 | TGTGCCAGCAGCATGACAGGGGCGAATTCACCCCTCCACTTT | CASSMTGANSPLHF
TRBJ2-7 | - | - | TRBV3-1/TRBV3-2 | TGTGCCAGCAGCCAACGCTACGAGCAGTACTTC | CASSQRYEQYF
TRBJ2-6 | - | - | TRBV24-1 | TGTGCCACCAGTGATCGAGGTTCTGGGGCCAACGTCCTGACTTTC | CATSDRGSGANVLTF
TRBJ2-2 | - | few | TRBV12-3/TRBV12-4 | TGTGCCAGCAGTCCATGGGCTACCGGGGAGCTGTTTTTT | CASSPWATGELFF
TRBJ1-3 | - | once | TRBV7-9 | TGTGCCAGCAGCCGCCTTCAGGTCTCTGGAAACACCATATATTTT | CASSRLQVSGNTIYF
TRBJ2-7 | TRBD2 | - | TRBV2 | TGTGCCAGCAGTGAAGCGCTTGGTGGGAGGGCTCCCTACGAGCAGTACTTC | CASSEALGGRAPYEQYF
TRBJ2-2 | TRBD1 | - | TRBV11-2 | TGTGCCAGCAGCCTACTCTACAGGGGACCGAACACCGGGGAGCTGTTTTTT | CASSLLYRGPNTGELFF